This T cell receptor beta chain was documented in a study of PD-1 blockade in mismatch repair-deficient tumors (dated by TCRdb to 2015 to 2018). For the wider study: Between late 2013 and late 2016, 80 to 90 consecutive patients with about a dozen mismatch repair-deficient cancer types, all previously treated and progressing, were enrolled in the trial. Tumor-associated T cell clones in the peripheral blood of patients responding to PD-1 blockade were tracked using deep sequencing of TCR CDR3 regions. The research as a whole found: After pembrolizumab, tumor-resident clones, which were often undetectable in blood before treatment, expanded rapidly and then contracted, generally ahead of radiologic responses.

On this clone: Its antigen is currently not known. No base qualities exist here, and no much larger clone lies one base off it.

Taken from the germline V gene, the CDR1 and CDR2 loops are KGHSH and LQKENI. From the cysteine through the phenylalanine, the CDR3 covers 15 amino acids. The read is trimmed to its CDR3 DNA, 45 bases read in frame from base 1. V is reduced by 3 bases and J by 6 bases, leaving a spacing of 16 bases between them. For every enrolled patient, mismatch repair deficiency was confirmed by either polymerase chain reaction or immunohistochemistry. TCR sequencing was performed for three patients who responded to pembrolizumab therapy. The phase II trial prospectively tested pembrolizumab PD-1 blockade in advanced mismatch repair-deficient cancers regardless of tissue of origin. Peripheral blood T cell samples were serially collected before and at multiple times after PD-1 blockade was started. Blood sampling time points were reported as weeks after the first dose of pembrolizumab. Library method: the immunoSEQ multiplex PCR assay. TCRdb provides this immuneACCESS table in a form limited to in-frame rearrangements. Some clones are lacking; in checked studies, under half of them reflect an unresolved V gene, and why the rest are absent is not known. This sample is represented by approximately 80,000 clones; 65% to 85% of them were singletons. The ten largest clonotypes hold roughly 5.5% of the sample.

The chain was built from TRBV18 and TRBJ2-3; 6 matching bases give a weak D call of TRBD2. This TCR was sampled from an adult with mismatch repair-deficient cancer. Sequencing used peripheral blood, obtained 44 weeks after starting pembrolizumab. The CDR3 reads as follows: CASSPETRATDTQYF. The nucleotides read TGTGCCAGCTCACCGGAGACTAGAGCAACGGATACGCAGTATTTT.